The rows below give T cell receptor beta chains drawn from one sample of a study of cytomegalovirus exposure and HLA in healthy donors. Repertoires were generated with immunoSEQ multiplex PCR, while TCRdb's copy carries only in-frame clones and drops some. This table has some 130,000 clones, around three quarters appearing once. Sequenced: PBMCs. The receptor source for this set is a woman in her 30s in good health and CMV-seropositive. Both conserved end residues are part of each CDR3. A D gene is named only where the DNA matches it firmly. Rows may omit the clone size; those that give it use once, few, many or a size class.

abundance: once; v_gene: TRBV27; j_gene: TRBJ2-6; d_gene: TRBD2; CDR3aa: CASKPGGLELSGANVLTF; CDR3nt: TGTGCCAGCAAGCCGGGGGGGCTGGAGCTCTCTGGGGCCAACGTCCTGACTTTC
abundance: NA; v_gene: TRBV10-3; j_gene: TRBJ1-1; d_gene: TRBD1; CDR3aa: CAISDPDREVTEAFF; CDR3nt: TGTGCCATCAGTGATCCGGACAGGGAGGTCACTGAAGCTTTCTTT
abundance: NA; v_gene: TRBV28; j_gene: TRBJ1-5; d_gene: NA; CDR3aa: CASTLTTGNQPQHF; CDR3nt: TGTGCCAGCACCTTGACCACGGGAAATCAGCCCCAGCATTTT
abundance: few; v_gene: TRBV10-3; j_gene: TRBJ2-7; d_gene: TRBD2; CDR3aa: CAILAGGAYEQYF; CDR3nt: TGTGCCATACTAGCGGGGGGAGCCTACGAGCAGTACTTC
abundance: few; v_gene: TRBV28; j_gene: TRBJ1-6; d_gene: TRBD1; CDR3aa: CASSLQGQGPISALHF; CDR3nt: TGTGCCAGCAGTTTACAGGGACAGGGGCCCATATCAGCCCTCCACTTT
abundance: NA; v_gene: TRBV6-4; j_gene: TRBJ2-2; d_gene: NA; CDR3aa: CASSEQGAGELFF; CDR3nt: TGTGCCAGCAGCGAACAGGGAGCCGGGGAGCTGTTTTTT
abundance: NA; v_gene: TRBV2; j_gene: TRBJ2-3; d_gene: TRBD2; CDR3aa: CASSSLAGAADTQYF; CDR3nt: TGTGCCAGCAGTTCGCTAGCGGGGGCCGCAGATACGCAGTATTTT
abundance: NA; v_gene: TRBV7-6; j_gene: TRBJ2-5; d_gene: TRBD2; CDR3aa: CASSLVAGDGETQYF; CDR3nt: TGTGCCAGCAGCTTAGTAGCGGGGGATGGGGAGACCCAGTACTTC
abundance: NA; v_gene: TRBV2; j_gene: TRBJ2-2; d_gene: TRBD1; CDR3aa: CASSEGTGVWTGELFF; CDR3nt: TGTGCCAGCAGTGAAGGAACAGGGGTTTGGACCGGGGAGCTGTTTTTT
abundance: once; v_gene: TRBV7-2; j_gene: TRBJ2-7; d_gene: NA; CDR3aa: CASSSYVSEQYF; CDR3nt: TGTGCCAGCAGCTCCTATGTGAGCGAGCAGTACTTC
abundance: NA; v_gene: TRBV4-2; j_gene: TRBJ2-3; d_gene: NA; CDR3aa: CASSQGAVVDTQYF; CDR3nt: TGTGCCAGCAGCCAAGGGGCCGTGGTAGATACGCAGTATTTT
abundance: NA; v_gene: TRBV6-7; j_gene: TRBJ1-5; d_gene: NA; CDR3aa: CASSYSGRRSNQPQHF; CDR3nt: TGTGCCAGCAGTTACTCGGGCCGGAGGAGCAATCAGCCCCAGCATTTT
abundance: NA; v_gene: TRBV30; j_gene: TRBJ1-5; d_gene: TRBD1; CDR3aa: CAWKGQAVGTQHF; CDR3nt: TGTGCCTGGAAGGGACAGGCGGTAGGAACCCAGCATTTT
abundance: NA; v_gene: TRBV7-6; j_gene: TRBJ2-2; d_gene: NA; CDR3aa: CASSPYRGAGTGELFF; CDR3nt: TGTGCCAGCAGCCCTTATCGGGGGGCGGGCACCGGGGAGCTGTTTTTT
abundance: NA; v_gene: TRBV5-1; j_gene: TRBJ2-7; d_gene: TRBD1; CDR3aa: CASSFIGTEQMEYF; CDR3nt: TGCGCCAGCAGCTTTATCGGGACAGAGCAAATGGAGTACTTC
abundance: NA; v_gene: TRBV4-1; j_gene: TRBJ2-3; d_gene: NA; CDR3aa: CASSQGGPGTDTQYF; CDR3nt: TGCGCCAGCAGCCAGGGGGGGCCAGGCACAGATACGCAGTATTTT
abundance: NA; v_gene: TRBV1; j_gene: TRBJ2-7; d_gene: NA; CDR3aa: CTSSQAGTGNEQYF; CDR3nt: TGCACCAGCAGCCAAGCCGGGACAGGGAACGAGCAGTACTTC
abundance: NA; v_gene: TRBV2; j_gene: TRBJ2-1; d_gene: TRBD1; CDR3aa: CASSPGQGFNEQFF; CDR3nt: TGTGCCAGCAGCCCGGGACAGGGTTTCAATGAGCAGTTCTTC
abundance: NA; v_gene: TRBV4-1; j_gene: TRBJ1-6; d_gene: NA; CDR3aa: CASSQDQQGMNSPLHF; CDR3nt: TGCGCCAGCAGCCAAGATCAGCAGGGTATGAATTCACCCCTCCACTTT
abundance: NA; v_gene: TRBV5-1; j_gene: TRBJ2-2; d_gene: NA; CDR3aa: CASSQGGSDTGELFF; CDR3nt: TGCGCCAGCAGCCAGGGGGGCTCAGACACCGGGGAGCTGTTTTTT
abundance: few; v_gene: TRBV14; j_gene: TRBJ2-5; d_gene: NA; CDR3aa: CASSQVGTFGGETQYF; CDR3nt: TGTGCCAGCAGCCAAGTCGGGACTTTTGGGGGAGAGACCCAGTACTTC
abundance: NA; v_gene: TRBV19; j_gene: TRBJ2-7; d_gene: NA; CDR3aa: CASNQGVGYYEQYF; CDR3nt: TGTGCCAGTAACCAGGGTGTCGGATACTACGAGCAGTACTTC
abundance: NA; v_gene: TRBV29-1; j_gene: TRBJ2-1; d_gene: NA; CDR3aa: CSGALYSYNEQFF; CDR3nt: TGCAGCGGAGCGTTGTACTCCTACAATGAGCAGTTCTTC
abundance: NA; v_gene: TRBV7-3; j_gene: TRBJ1-3; d_gene: NA; CDR3aa: CASSSSGTSGNTIYF; CDR3nt: TGTGCCAGCAGCTCGTCCGGGACATCTGGAAACACCATATATTTT
abundance: few; v_gene: TRBV5-1; j_gene: TRBJ2-5; d_gene: TRBD2; CDR3aa: CASRGSGAQEETQYF; CDR3nt: TGCGCCAGCAGGGGTAGCGGGGCCCAGGAGGAGACCCAGTACTTC
abundance: once; v_gene: TRBV7-9; j_gene: TRBJ2-7; d_gene: NA; CDR3aa: CASSLGQQDYEQYF; CDR3nt: TGTGCCAGCAGCCTCGGACAGCAGGACTACGAGCAGTACTTC
abundance: once; v_gene: TRBV5-1; j_gene: TRBJ1-3; d_gene: NA; CDR3aa: CASSRDTRNPGNTIYF; CDR3nt: TGCGCCAGCAGCAGGGACACGAGGAACCCTGGAAACACCATATATTTT
abundance: few; v_gene: TRBV7-9; j_gene: TRBJ2-1; d_gene: TRBD2; CDR3aa: CASSPLGGGGMSNEQFF; CDR3nt: TGTGCCAGCAGCCCTCTGGGCGGGGGGGGTATGAGCAATGAGCAGTTCTTC
abundance: NA; v_gene: TRBV11-2; j_gene: TRBJ2-2; d_gene: NA; CDR3aa: CASSQGVVWAGELFF; CDR3nt: TGTGCCAGCAGCCAAGGGGTAGTTTGGGCTGGGGAGCTGTTTTTT
abundance: NA; v_gene: TRBV27; j_gene: TRBJ2-7; d_gene: NA; CDR3aa: CASSPRGRGSYEQYF; CDR3nt: TGTGCCAGCAGTCCAAGAGGCAGGGGCTCCTACGAGCAGTACTTC
abundance: NA; v_gene: TRBV19; j_gene: TRBJ1-2; d_gene: NA; CDR3aa: CASRMQVSLGYTF; CDR3nt: TGTGCCAGTAGAATGCAGGTTTCCCTTGGCTACACCTTC
abundance: few; v_gene: TRBV27; j_gene: TRBJ2-2; d_gene: NA; CDR3aa: CASSLSGGLDTGELFF; CDR3nt: TGTGCCAGCAGTTTATCCGGGGGGCTGGACACCGGGGAGCTGTTTTTT
abundance: NA; v_gene: TRBV4-1; j_gene: TRBJ1-1; d_gene: NA; CDR3aa: CASSQALVRDLNTEAFF; CDR3nt: TGCGCCAGCAGCCAAGCCTTAGTCAGGGATTTGAACACTGAAGCTTTCTTT
abundance: NA; v_gene: TRBV18; j_gene: TRBJ1-5; d_gene: NA; CDR3aa: CASSPGQAMQPQHF; CDR3nt: TGTGCCAGCTCACCGGGCCAGGCAATGCAGCCCCAGCATTTT
abundance: NA; v_gene: TRBV30; j_gene: TRBJ2-7; d_gene: NA; CDR3aa: CAWSESSSTYEQYF; CDR3nt: TGTGCCTGGAGTGAAAGTAGTTCTACCTACGAGCAGTACTTC
abundance: NA; v_gene: TRBV19; j_gene: TRBJ1-6; d_gene: TRBD1; CDR3aa: CASSRRTGGFNSPLHF; CDR3nt: TGTGCCAGTAGTAGGAGGACAGGGGGCTTTAATTCACCCCTCCACTTT
abundance: NA; v_gene: TRBV11-2; j_gene: TRBJ1-1; d_gene: NA; CDR3aa: CASSLGAQVVSFF; CDR3nt: TGTGCCAGCAGCTTAGGGGCCCAGGTGGTATCTTTCTTT
abundance: NA; v_gene: TRBV18; j_gene: TRBJ1-4; d_gene: NA; CDR3aa: CASSPIRGANEKLFF; CDR3nt: TGTGCCAGCTCACCAATCCGGGGGGCTAACGAAAAACTGTTTTTT
abundance: NA; v_gene: TRBV4-3; j_gene: TRBJ1-1; d_gene: NA; CDR3aa: CASSQDVKGGTEAFF; CDR3nt: TGCGCCAGCAGCCAAGATGTGAAGGGAGGCACTGAAGCTTTCTTT
abundance: few; v_gene: TRBV2; j_gene: TRBJ2-7; d_gene: NA; CDR3aa: CASSARQRTSYEQYF; CDR3nt: TGTGCCAGCAGTGCCCGACAGAGAACCTCCTACGAGCAGTACTTC
abundance: NA; v_gene: TRBV29-1; j_gene: TRBJ1-4; d_gene: TRBD1; CDR3aa: CSVGTGGVTNEKLFF; CDR3nt: TGCAGCGTTGGGACAGGGGGCGTTACTAATGAAAAACTGTTTTTT
abundance: few; v_gene: TRBV7-9; j_gene: TRBJ2-1; d_gene: NA; CDR3aa: CASSQTAVSYNEQFF; CDR3nt: TGTGCCAGCAGCCAAACCGCGGTCTCCTACAATGAGCAGTTCTTC